The rows below give T cell receptor beta chains drawn from one sample of a study of beta chain features in type 1 diabetes. Sequenced by immunoSEQ multiplex PCR; TCRdb stores in-frame clones only, minus some. The data show nearly 350,000 clones, approximately 9.7% seen once. The specimen sequenced was central memory CD4+ T cells from blood. These receptors all come from a young man with type 1 diabetes. CDR3s include the opening cysteine and the closing phenylalanine or tryptophan. D genes are given only for firm matches. Size is omitted from some rows. Given values are once, few, many or a class for expanded clones.

j_gene,v_gene,d_gene,abundance,CDR3nt,CDR3aa
TRBJ2-7,TRBV6-5,TRBD2,-,TGTGCCAGCAGTCGGGGCGGGAGCGCCGGGCAGTACTTC,CASSRGGSAGQYF
TRBJ2-1,TRBV29-1,-,few,TGCAGCGTCCTCAGGGGTTCGTACAATGAGCAGTTCTTC,CSVLRGSYNEQFF
TRBJ2-1,TRBV5-8,-,-,TGTGCCAGCAGCTTCCAAGCTGATACCTACAATGAGCAGTTCTTC,CASSFQADTYNEQFF
TRBJ1-1,TRBV28,-,-,TGTGCCAGCAGTTTGGTCATAGGGGACACTGAAGCTTTCTTT,CASSLVIGDTEAFF
TRBJ2-6,TRBV2,-,many,TGTGCCAGCACGTTCGGAGGCTCTGGGGCCAACGTCCTGACTTTC,CASTFGGSGANVLTF
TRBJ1-6,TRBV9,-,many,TGTGCCAGCAGCGGCAGGGTTGGTGGTTCACCCCTCCACTTT,CASSGRVGGSPLHF
TRBJ2-7,TRBV28,-,many,TGTGCCAGCAGTCGGACAATCGAGCAGTACTTC,CASSRTIEQYF
TRBJ1-6,TRBV5-1,-,-,TGCGCCAGCAGCTTTATCGGCAGGCAAGGTTCACCCCTCCACTTT,CASSFIGRQGSPLHF
TRBJ2-3,TRBV7-9,-,-,TGTGCCAGCAGACAGGACACAGATACGCAGTATTTT,CASRQDTDTQYF
TRBJ1-6,TRBV21-1,-,few,TGTGCCAGCAGCAAAGGGGACAGGGGTAATTCACCCCTCCACTTT,CASSKGDRGNSPLHF
TRBJ1-5,TRBV12-2,-,-,TGTGCAAGTCGCCTCTCATATGACAGGGGGCCAGGCAATCAGCCCCAGCATTTT,CASRLSYDRGPGNQPQHF
TRBJ2-7,TRBV28,-,few,TGTGCCAGCAGCGACCAGACAGGAGCGGGCGAGCAGTACTTC,CASSDQTGAGEQYF
TRBJ2-7,TRBV10-3,-,few,TGTGCCATCAGTGAGTCGGTCGGTAGCTTCAACGAGCAGTACTTC,CAISESVGSFNEQYF
TRBJ2-1,TRBV6-5,-,-,TGTGCCAGCAGTGCGTTCCTAGGAAGCATTGAGCAGTTCTTC,CASSAFLGSIEQFF
TRBJ2-2,TRBV5-6,-,-,TGTGCCAGCAGCTTGGCCTTCGGGGCCAGCGGGGAGCTGTTTTTT,CASSLAFGASGELFF
TRBJ2-7,TRBV29-1,-,few,TGCAGCGTAACCGGACAGCTCTACGAGCAGTACTTC,CSVTGQLYEQYF
TRBJ1-5,TRBV5-6,-,-,TGTGCCAGCAGCCTAACGGGGTCGAAGCAGCCCCAGCATTTT,CASSLTGSKQPQHF
TRBJ2-7,TRBV5-1,TRBD2,-,TGCGCCAGCAGCTCGTCTAGCGGGGGGACCCCCTACGAGCAGTACTTC,CASSSSSGGTPYEQYF
TRBJ1-2,TRBV18,-,many,TGTGCCAGCTCACCCGGCTCGGATAACTATGGCTACACCTTC,CASSPGSDNYGYTF
TRBJ1-1,TRBV2,TRBD1,few,TGTGCCAGCAGTGACAGGGGGGAAGCTTTCTTT,CASSDRGEAFF
TRBJ2-1,TRBV2,-,many,TGTGCCAGCAGTGAGAGTTATGGGGGAGGCGGTGATGAGCAGTTCTTC,CASSESYGGGGDEQFF
TRBJ1-4,TRBV18,-,few,TGTGCCAGCTCACCCTTCGATGGAACTAATGAAAAACTGTTTTTT,CASSPFDGTNEKLFF
TRBJ1-2,TRBV4-3,-,-,TGCGCCAGCAGCCAAGAGACGGGACTTTATGGCTACACCTTC,CASSQETGLYGYTF
TRBJ1-1,TRBV4-3,TRBD1,-,TGCGCCAGCAGCCAAGAATTGGGACAGGGGGAAGCTTTCTTT,CASSQELGQGEAFF
TRBJ1-5,TRBV28,TRBD1,few,TGTGCCAGCAGTTCCCCGGGACAGGGCAACAATCAGCCCCAGCATTTT,CASSSPGQGNNQPQHF
TRBJ2-1,TRBV18,-,-,TGTGCCAGCTCACTTCCGGGACTCTTATCCTACAATGAGCAGTTCTTC,CASSLPGLLSYNEQFF
TRBJ1-2,TRBV5-5,-,few,TGTGCCAGCAGCTTATCTGGGTATGGCTACACCTTC,CASSLSGYGYTF
TRBJ1-6,TRBV25-1,-,few,TGTGCCAGCAGTCCTCCGGGGCTCTATAATTCACCCCTCCACTTT,CASSPPGLYNSPLHF